This T cell receptor (beta chain) was identified in a study of T cells in Graves' hyperthyroidism and ophthalmopathy. V gave up 4 bases and J gave up 4 bases, with 15 bases separating them. CDR1 and CDR2 from the germline V gene are SGDLS and YYNGEE. The CDR3 contains 16 residues. Amplified TCR beta CDR3 regions came from RNA transcripts. Using the HTBI primer set, a first-round RT-PCR was run on the TCR CDR3. TCRdb passed the multiplex PCR reads through MiXCR, listing each CDR3 protein once. Of about 640,000 distinct CDR3 sequences listed, about a fifth are singletons. As regards this clonotype: Its matching antigen is unknown.

General study results and limits: Most thyroid-expanded clonotypes above 0.001 were also found in blood.

The chain carries TRBV9 and TRBJ2-6; D possibly matches TRBD1 or TRBD2 (6 bases each). Sequencing used blood. The clonotype comes from a man aged 25 to 45 with Graves' ophthalmopathy. CDR3 sequence: CASSSGGGLGANVLTF. The DNA of the CDR3 is TGTGCCAGCAGCTCAGGTGGGGGGCTCGGGGCCAACGTCCTGACTTTC.